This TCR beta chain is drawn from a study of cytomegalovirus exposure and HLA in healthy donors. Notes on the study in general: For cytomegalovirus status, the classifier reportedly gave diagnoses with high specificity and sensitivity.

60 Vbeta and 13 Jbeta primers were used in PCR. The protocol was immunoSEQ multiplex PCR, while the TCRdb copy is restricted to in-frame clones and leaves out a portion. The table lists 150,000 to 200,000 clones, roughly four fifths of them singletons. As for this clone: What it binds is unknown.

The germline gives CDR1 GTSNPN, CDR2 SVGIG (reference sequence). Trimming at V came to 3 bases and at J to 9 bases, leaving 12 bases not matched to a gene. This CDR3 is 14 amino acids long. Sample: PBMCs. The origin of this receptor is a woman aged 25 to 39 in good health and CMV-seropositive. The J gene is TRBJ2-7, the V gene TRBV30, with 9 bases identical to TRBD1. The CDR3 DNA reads TGTGCCTGGAGCGGTTCGACAGGGGGGATCCGGCAGTACTTC. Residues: CAWSGSTGGIRQYF.